Detailed here is one T cell receptor (beta chain). The sample originates from a study of long-term antiretroviral therapy in people with HIV. The CDR3 has 17 residues. Trimming left V 3 bases short and J 0 bases short, with 16 bases between. Per the germline V gene, CDR1 is PRHDT and CDR2 is FYEKMQ (reference sequence). Version v3.0 of the immunoSEQ assay was performed at survey level. Profiling relied on immunoSEQ multiplex PCR, and the TCRdb table lists in-frame clones only, not all of them. The sample has around 35,000 clones, approximately 96% seen once. The sample in question was unsorted PBMCs, obtained 6.5 to 6.6 years after starting antiretroviral therapy. The clonotype comes from a man younger than 40 with HIV. The chain is built from TRBV13 and TRBJ2-3; D uncertain. CDR3 residues: CASSFRSSQPSTDTQYF. The CDR3 DNA reads as TGTGCCAGCAGCTTCCGGTCGTCCCAACCTAGCACAGATACGCAGTATTTT.